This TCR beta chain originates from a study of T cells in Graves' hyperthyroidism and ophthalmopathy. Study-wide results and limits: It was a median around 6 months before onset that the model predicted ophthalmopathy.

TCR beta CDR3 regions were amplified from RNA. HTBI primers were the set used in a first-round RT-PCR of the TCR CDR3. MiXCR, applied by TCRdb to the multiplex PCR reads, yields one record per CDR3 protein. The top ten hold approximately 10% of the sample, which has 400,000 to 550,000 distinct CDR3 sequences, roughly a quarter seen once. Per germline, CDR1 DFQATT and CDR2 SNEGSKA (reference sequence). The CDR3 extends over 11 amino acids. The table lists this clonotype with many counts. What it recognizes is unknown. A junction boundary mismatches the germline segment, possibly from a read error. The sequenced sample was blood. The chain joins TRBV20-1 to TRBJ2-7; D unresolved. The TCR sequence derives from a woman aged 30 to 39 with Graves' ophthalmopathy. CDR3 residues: CSPRARFSSKF. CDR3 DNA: TGCAGCCCCCGGGCCAGGTTCTCCTCAAAGTTC.